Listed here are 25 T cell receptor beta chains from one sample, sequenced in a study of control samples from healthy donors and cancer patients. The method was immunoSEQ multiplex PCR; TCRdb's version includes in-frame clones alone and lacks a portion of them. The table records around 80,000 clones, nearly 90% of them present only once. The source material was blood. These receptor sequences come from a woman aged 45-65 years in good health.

This CDR3 is CASKNDWGNQPQHF. In DNA, the CDR3 is TGTGCCAGTAAAAACGACTGGGGCAATCAGCCCCAGCATTTT. The genes are TRBV19 and TRBJ1-5; D call uncertain. V shed 7 bases and J shed 2 bases, with 12 bases lying between them. The CDR3 extends over 14 amino acids. Looked up from germline, CDR1 is LNHDA and CDR2 is SQIVND (reference sequence).

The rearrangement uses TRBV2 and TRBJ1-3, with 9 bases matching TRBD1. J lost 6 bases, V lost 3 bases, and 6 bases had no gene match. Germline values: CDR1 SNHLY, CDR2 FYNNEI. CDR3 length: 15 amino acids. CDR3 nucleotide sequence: TGTGCCAGCAGTGAGGACAGGGGAGGGGTAAACACCATATATTTT. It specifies CASSEDRGGVNTIYF.

CDR3 sequence: CASSADSLNTEAFF. CDR3 DNA sequence: TGTGCCAGTAGTGCGGACAGCTTGAACACTGAAGCTTTCTTT. The chain joins TRBV19 to TRBJ1-1; maybe TRBD1 (6 bases). Germline-derived CDR1 and CDR2 are LNHDA and SQIVND (reference sequence). Trimming pared 5 bases from V and 0 bases from J, leaving 10 bases between. The CDR3 consists of 14 residues.

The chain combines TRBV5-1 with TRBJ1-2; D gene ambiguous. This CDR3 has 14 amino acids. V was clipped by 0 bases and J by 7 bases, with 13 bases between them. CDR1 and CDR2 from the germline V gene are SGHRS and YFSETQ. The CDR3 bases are TGCGCCAGCAGCTTGGCCCAGACGGGCGTTGGCTACACCTTC. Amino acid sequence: CASSLAQTGVGYTF.

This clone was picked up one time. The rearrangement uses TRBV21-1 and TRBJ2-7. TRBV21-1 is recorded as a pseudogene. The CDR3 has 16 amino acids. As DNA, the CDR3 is TGTGCCAGCAGCAAAGTATCAGGCGCTCCCGGGTCAGTACAGTACTTC. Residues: CASSKVSGAPGSVQYF.

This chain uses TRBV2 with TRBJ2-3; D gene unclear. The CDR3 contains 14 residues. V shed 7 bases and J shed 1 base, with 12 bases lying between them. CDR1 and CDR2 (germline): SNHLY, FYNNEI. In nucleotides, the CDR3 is TGTGCCAGCACCCCACGATCGGGCACAGATACGCAGTATTTT. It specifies CASTPRSGTDTQYF. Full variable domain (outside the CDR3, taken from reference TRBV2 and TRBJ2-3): EPEVTQTPSHQVTQMGQEVILRCVPISNHLYFYWYRQILGQKVEFLVSFYNNEISEKSEIFDDQFSVERPDGSNFTLKIRSTKLEDSAMYFCASTPRSGTDTQYFGPGTRLTVL.

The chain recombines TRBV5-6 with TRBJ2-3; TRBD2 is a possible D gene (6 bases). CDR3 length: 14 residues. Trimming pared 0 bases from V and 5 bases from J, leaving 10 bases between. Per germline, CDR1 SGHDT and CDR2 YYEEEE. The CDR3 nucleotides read TGTGCCAGCAGCTTGGGCGGGGAAGGAGATACGCAGTATTTT. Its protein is CASSLGGEGDTQYF.

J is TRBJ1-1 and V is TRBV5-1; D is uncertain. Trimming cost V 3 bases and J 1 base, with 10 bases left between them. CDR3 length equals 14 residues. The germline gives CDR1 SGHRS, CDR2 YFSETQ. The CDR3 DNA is TGCGCCAGCAGCTCGCCGACCCGGAACACTGAAGCTTTCTTT. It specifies CASSSPTRNTEAFF.

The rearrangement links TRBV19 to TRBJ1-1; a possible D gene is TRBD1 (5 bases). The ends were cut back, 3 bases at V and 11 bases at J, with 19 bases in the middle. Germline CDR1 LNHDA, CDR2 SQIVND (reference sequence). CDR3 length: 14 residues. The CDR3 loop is CASSISGLDSLAFF. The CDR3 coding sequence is TGTGCCAGTAGTATCTCAGGGTTAGATTCCCTGGCTTTCTTT.

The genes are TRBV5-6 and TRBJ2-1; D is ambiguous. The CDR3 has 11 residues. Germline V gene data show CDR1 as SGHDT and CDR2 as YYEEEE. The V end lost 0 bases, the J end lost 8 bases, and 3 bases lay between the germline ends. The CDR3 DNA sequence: TGTGCCAGCAGCTTGGTCGATGAGCAGTTCTTC. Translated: CASSLVDEQFF.

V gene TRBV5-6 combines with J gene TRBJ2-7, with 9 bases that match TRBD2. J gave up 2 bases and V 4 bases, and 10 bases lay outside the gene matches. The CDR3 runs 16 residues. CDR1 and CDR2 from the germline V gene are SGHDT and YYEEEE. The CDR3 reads CASSPVLVAGAYEQYF. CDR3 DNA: TGTGCCAGCAGCCCCGTCCTGGTAGCGGGGGCCTACGAGCAGTACTTC.

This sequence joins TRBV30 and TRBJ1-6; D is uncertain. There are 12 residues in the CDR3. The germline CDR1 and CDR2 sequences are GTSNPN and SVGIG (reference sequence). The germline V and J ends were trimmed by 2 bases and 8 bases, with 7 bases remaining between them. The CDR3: CAWSRRDSPLHF. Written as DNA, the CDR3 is TGTGCCTGGAGTAGGAGGGATTCACCCCTCCACTTT.

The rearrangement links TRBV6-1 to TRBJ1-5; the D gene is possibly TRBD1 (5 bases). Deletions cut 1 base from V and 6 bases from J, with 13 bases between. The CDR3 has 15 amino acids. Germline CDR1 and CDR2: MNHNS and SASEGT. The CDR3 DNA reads TGTGCCAGCAGTGAAGTTGACGGGGGACTTCAGCCCCAGCATTTT. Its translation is CASSEVDGGLQPQHF.

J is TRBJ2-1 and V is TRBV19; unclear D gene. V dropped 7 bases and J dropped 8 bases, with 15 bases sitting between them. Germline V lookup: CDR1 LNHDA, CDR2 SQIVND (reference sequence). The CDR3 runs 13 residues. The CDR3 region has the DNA TGTGCCAGTACCAAGAGCCATGGGGATGAGCAGTTCTTC. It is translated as CASTKSHGDEQFF. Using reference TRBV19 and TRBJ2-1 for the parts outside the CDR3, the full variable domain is DGGITQSPKYLFRKEGQNVTLSCEQNLNHDAMYWYRQDPGQGLRLIYYSQIVNDFQKGDIAEGYSVSREKKESFPLTVTSAQKNPTAFYLCASTKSHGDEQFFGPGTRLTVL.

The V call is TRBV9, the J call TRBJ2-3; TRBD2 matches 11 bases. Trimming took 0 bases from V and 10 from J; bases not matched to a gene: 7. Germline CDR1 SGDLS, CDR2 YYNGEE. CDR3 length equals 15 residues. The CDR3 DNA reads TGTGCCAGCAGCGTAGGTAGCGGGGGGGCTTTGGCGCAGTATTTT. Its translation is CASSVGSGGALAQYF.

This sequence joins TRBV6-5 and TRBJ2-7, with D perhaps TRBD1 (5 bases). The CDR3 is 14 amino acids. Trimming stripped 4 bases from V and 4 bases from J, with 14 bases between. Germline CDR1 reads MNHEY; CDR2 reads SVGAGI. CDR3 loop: CASSFRQTLYEQYF. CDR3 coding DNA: TGTGCCAGCAGTTTTAGACAGACTTTGTACGAGCAGTACTTC.

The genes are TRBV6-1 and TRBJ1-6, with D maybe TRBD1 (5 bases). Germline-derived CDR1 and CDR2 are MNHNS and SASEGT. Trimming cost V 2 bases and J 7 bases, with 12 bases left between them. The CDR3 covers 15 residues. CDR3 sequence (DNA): TGTGCCAGCAGTGAACGAGACAGCCAAAATTCACCCCTCCACTTT. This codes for CASSERDSQNSPLHF.

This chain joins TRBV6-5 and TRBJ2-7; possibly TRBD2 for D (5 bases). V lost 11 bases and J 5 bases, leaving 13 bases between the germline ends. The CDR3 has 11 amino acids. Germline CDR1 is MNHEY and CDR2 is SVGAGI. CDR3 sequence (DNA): TGTGCCGCCCGAGGGCTCAACGAGCAGTACTTC. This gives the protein CAARGLNEQYF.

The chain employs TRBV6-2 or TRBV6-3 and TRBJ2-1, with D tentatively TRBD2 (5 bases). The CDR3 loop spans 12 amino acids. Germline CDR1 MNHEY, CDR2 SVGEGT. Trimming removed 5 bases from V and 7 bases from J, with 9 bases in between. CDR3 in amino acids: CASSTTGNEQFF. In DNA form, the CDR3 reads TGTGCCAGCAGTACAACGGGAAATGAGCAGTTCTTC.

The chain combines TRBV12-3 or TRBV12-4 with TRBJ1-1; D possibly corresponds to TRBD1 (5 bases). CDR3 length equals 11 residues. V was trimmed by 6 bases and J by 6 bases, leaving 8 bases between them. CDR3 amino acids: CASRGVAEAFF. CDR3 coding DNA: TGTGCCAGCAGGGGGGTGGCTGAAGCTTTCTTT.

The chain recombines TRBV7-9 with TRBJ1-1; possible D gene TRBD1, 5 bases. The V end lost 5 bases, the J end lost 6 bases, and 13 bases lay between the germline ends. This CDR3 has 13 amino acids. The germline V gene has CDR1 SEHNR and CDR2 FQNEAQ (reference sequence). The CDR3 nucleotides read TGTGCCAGCAGCATAACCAGGGTACCTGAAGCTTTCTTT. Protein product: CASSITRVPEAFF.

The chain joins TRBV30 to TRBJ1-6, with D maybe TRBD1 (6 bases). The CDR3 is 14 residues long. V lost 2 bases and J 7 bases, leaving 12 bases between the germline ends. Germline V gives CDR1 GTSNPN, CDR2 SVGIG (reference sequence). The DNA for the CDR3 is TGTGCCTGGAGTTTTTGGCAGGGGAATTCACCCCTCCACTTT. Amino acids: CAWSFWQGNSPLHF.

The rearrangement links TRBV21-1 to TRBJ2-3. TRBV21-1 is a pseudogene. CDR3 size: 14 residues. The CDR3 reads CASTPEEYGDTQYF. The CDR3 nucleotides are TGTGCCAGCACCCCGGAAGAATACGGAGATACGCAGTATTTT.

CDR3 in DNA: TGTGCCAGCAGCCAAGATAATAGGGGGGTAGAAGGCTACGAGCAGTACTTC. It is translated as CASSQDNRGVEGYEQYF. This chain links TRBV4-2 with TRBJ2-7, with D possibly being TRBD1 or TRBD2 (6 bases each). The length of the CDR3 is 17 residues. The germline gives CDR1 LGHNA, CDR2 YNFKEQ. V was trimmed by 0 bases and J by 3 bases, leaving 18 bases between them.

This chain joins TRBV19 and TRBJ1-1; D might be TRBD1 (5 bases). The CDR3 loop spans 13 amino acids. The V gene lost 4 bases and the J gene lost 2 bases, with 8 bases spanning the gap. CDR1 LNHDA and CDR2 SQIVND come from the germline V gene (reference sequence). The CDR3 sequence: CASSTGFNTEAFF. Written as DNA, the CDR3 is TGTGCCAGTAGTACAGGGTTTAACACTGAAGCTTTCTTT.